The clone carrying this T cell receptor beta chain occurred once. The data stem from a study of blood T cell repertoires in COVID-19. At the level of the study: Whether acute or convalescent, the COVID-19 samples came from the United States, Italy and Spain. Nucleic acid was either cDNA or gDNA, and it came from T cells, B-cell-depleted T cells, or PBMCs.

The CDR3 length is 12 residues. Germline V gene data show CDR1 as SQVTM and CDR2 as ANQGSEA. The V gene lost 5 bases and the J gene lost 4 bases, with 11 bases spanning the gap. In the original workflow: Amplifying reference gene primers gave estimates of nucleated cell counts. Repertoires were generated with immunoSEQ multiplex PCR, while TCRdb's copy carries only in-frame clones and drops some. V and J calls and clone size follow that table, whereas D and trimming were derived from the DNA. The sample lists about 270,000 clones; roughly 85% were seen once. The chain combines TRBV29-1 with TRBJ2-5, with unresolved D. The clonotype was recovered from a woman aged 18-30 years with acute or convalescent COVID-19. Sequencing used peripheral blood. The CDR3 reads CSVRSGGETQYF. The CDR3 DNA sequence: TGCAGCGTTCGATCGGGTGGAGAGACCCAGTACTTC.